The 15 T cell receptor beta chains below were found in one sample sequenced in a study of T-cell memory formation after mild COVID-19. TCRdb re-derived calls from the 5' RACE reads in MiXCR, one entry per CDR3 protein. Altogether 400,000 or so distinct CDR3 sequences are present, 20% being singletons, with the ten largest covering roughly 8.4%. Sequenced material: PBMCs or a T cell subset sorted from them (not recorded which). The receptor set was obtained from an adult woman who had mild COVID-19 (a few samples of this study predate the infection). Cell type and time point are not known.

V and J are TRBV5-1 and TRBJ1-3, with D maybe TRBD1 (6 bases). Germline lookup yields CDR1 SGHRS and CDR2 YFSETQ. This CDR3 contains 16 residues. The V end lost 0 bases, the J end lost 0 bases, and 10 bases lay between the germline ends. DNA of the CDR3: TGCGCCAGCAGCTTGGCCACAGGGAGCTCTGGAAACACCATATATTTT. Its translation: CASSLATGSSGNTIYF.

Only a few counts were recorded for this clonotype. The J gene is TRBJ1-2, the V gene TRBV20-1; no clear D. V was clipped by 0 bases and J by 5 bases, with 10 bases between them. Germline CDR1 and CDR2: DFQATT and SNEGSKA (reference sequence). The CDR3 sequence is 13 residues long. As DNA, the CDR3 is TGCAGTGCTAGAGATCCGGGGAGATATGGCTACACCTTC. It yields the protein CSARDPGRYGYTF.

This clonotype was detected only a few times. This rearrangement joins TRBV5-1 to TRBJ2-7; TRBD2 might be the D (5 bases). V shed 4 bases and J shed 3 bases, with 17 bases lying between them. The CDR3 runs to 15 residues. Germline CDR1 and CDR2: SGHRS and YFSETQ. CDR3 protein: CASSLSPGEYYEQYF. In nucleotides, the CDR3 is TGCGCCAGCAGCCTAAGCCCCGGGGAGTACTACGAGCAGTACTTC.

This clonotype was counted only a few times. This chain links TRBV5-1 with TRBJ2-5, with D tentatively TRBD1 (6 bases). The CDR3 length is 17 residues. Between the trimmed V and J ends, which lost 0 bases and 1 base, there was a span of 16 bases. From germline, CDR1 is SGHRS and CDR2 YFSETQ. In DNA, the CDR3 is TGCGCCAGCAGCTTGGAAGGGCTAGCAGGGGTCCAAGAGACCCAGTACTTC. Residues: CASSLEGLAGVQETQYF. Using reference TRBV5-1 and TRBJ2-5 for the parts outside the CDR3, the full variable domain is KAGVTQTPRYLIKTRGQQVTLSCSPISGHRSVSWYQQTPGQGLQFLFEYFSETQRNKGNFPGRFSGRQFSNSRSEMNVSTLELGDSALYLCASSLEGLAGVQETQYFGPGTRLLVL.

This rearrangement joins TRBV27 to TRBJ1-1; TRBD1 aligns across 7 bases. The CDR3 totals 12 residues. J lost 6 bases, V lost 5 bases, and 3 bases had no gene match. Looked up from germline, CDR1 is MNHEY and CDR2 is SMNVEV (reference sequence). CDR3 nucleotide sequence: TGTGCCAGCAGTGGGACAGCCTCTGAAGCTTTCTTT. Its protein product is CASSGTASEAFF.

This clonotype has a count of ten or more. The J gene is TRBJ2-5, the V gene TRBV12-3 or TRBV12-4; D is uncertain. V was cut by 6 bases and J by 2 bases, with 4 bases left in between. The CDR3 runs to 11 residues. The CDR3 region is CASSVQETQYF. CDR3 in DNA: TGTGCCAGCAGCGTTCAAGAGACCCAGTACTTC.

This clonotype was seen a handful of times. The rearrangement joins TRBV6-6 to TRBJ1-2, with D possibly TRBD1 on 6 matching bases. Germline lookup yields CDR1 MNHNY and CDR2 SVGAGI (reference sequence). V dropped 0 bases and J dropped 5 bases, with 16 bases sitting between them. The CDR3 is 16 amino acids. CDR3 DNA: TGTGCCAGCAGTTACTCCGTCGGCAGGGGAGGGTATGGCTACACCTTC. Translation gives CASSYSVGRGGYGYTF.

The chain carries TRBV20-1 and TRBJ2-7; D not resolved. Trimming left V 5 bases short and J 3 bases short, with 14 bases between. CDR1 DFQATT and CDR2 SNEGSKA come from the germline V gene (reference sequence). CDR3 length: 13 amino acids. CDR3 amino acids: CSALDDIFYEQYF. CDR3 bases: TGCAGTGCTTTAGACGATATCTTCTACGAGCAGTACTTC.

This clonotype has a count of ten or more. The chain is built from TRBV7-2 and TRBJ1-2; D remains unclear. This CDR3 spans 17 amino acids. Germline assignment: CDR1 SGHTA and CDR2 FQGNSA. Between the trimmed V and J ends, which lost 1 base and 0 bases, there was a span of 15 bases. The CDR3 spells CASSLDAYSTANYGYTF. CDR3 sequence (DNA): TGTGCCAGCAGCTTAGATGCGTACAGCACAGCTAACTATGGCTACACCTTC.

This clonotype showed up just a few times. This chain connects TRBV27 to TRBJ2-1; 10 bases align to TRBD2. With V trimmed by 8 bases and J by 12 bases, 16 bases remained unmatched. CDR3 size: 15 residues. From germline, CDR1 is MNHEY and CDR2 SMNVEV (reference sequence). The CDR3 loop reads CASRPHRLAGVGQFF. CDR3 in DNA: TGTGCCAGCCGCCCTCACCGGCTAGCGGGAGTCGGGCAGTTCTTC.

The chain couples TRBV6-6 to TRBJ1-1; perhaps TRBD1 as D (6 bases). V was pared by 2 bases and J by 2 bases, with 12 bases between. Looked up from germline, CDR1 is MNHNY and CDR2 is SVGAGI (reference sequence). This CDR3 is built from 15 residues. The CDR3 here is CASSYGGGINTEAFF. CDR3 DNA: TGTGCCAGCAGTTACGGGGGGGGCATAAACACTGAAGCTTTCTTT.

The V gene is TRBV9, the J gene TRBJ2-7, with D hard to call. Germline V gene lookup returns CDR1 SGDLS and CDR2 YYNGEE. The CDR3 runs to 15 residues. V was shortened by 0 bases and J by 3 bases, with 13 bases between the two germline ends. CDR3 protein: CASSVEDGNFYEQYF. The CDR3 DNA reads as TGTGCCAGCAGCGTAGAAGACGGAAACTTCTACGAGCAGTACTTC.

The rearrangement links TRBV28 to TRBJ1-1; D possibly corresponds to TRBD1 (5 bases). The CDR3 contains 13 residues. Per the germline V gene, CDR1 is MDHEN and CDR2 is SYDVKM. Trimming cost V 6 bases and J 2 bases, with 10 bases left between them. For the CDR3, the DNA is TGTGCCAGCAGGATACAGGAAAACACTGAAGCTTTCTTT. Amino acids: CASRIQENTEAFF.

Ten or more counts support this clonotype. The CDR3 spells CASSRQESYGYTF. Written as DNA, the CDR3 is TGTGCCAGCAGCCGACAGGAGTCCTATGGCTACACCTTC. This chain connects TRBV13 to TRBJ1-2, with a weak D call TRBD1 (6 bases). The germline gives CDR1 PRHDT, CDR2 FYEKMQ (reference sequence). The CDR3 sequence is 13 residues long. Trimming removed 5 bases at V and 4 bases at J, with 11 bases between.

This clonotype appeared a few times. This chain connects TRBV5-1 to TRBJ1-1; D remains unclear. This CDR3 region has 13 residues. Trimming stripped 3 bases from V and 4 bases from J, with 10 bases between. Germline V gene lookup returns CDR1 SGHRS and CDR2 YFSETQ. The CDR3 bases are TGCGCCAGCAGCTACGGACGGACCACTGAAGCTTTCTTT. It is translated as CASSYGRTTEAFF.